The 18 T cell receptor beta chains in this list originate from one sample, sequenced in a study of cytomegalovirus exposure and HLA in healthy donors. This PCR relied on a set of 60 Vbeta primers and 13 Jbeta primers. Measured with immunoSEQ multiplex PCR; TCRdb has only the in-frame clones, and not every one. The sample lists some 87,000 clones; nearly 70% were seen once. The sequenced sample was PBMCs. The origin of the receptors is a woman between 50 and 59 years old in good health and CMV-seropositive.

The J gene is TRBJ1-4, the V gene TRBV5-5; D is possibly TRBD1 (5 bases). V lost 4 bases and J 5 bases, leaving 15 bases between the germline ends. Germline V gene sequence: CDR1 SGHKS, CDR2 YYEKEE (reference sequence). The CDR3 runs to 15 residues. The CDR3 reads CASSLIAGLNEKLFF. CDR3 DNA: TGTGCCAGCAGCCTGATAGCAGGGCTGAATGAAAAACTGTTTTTT.

This clone was seen a few times. The rearrangement joins TRBV18 to TRBJ1-4; a possible D gene is TRBD1 (5 bases). Germline values: CDR1 KGHSH, CDR2 LQKENI. V lost 5 bases and J lost 5, with 15 bases in between. The CDR3 is 15 residues long. The CDR3 DNA follows: TGTGCCAGCTCAACAGACAGACATATAAATGAAAAACTGTTTTTT. It encodes CASSTDRHINEKLFF.

There are a few counts of this clone. The V gene is TRBV9, the J gene TRBJ2-7, with TRBD1 identical over 9 bases. CDR3 length: 16 amino acids. V trimming: 3 bases; J trimming: 3 bases; junction bases outside the gene matches: 10. Germline CDR1 is SGDLS and CDR2 is YYNGEE. CDR3 residues: CASSESSTGGVYEQYF. The DNA for the CDR3 is TGTGCCAGCAGCGAGAGTTCGACAGGGGGGGTCTACGAGCAGTACTTC.

This clone appeared a few times. The rearrangement links TRBV29-1 to TRBJ2-7; TRBD2 matches 14 bases. Per germline, CDR1 SQVTM and CDR2 ANQGSEA. This CDR3 contains 14 residues. J was trimmed by 2 bases and V by 6 bases; bases with no gene match: 3. CDR3 coding DNA: TGCAGCGTCCGGGGACTAGCGGGGGCCTACGAGCAGTACTTC. Encoded protein: CSVRGLAGAYEQYF.

This clone was counted only a few times. This chain links TRBV10-2 with TRBJ1-5; 8 nucleotides agree with TRBD1. Germline V gives CDR1 WSHSY, CDR2 SAAADI. CDR3 length: 13 amino acids. Losses at the gene ends were 11 bases for V and 0 bases for J; bases not matched to a gene: 3. The CDR3 DNA reads as TGCGCCGCCAGGGGGCATAGCAATCAGCCCCAGCATTTT. Its translation: CAARGHSNQPQHF.

The rearrangement joins TRBV6-1 to TRBJ2-2, with TRBD2 identical over 9 bases. CDR1 is MNHNS and CDR2 is SASEGT in the germline V gene. There are 15 residues in the CDR3. Trimming took 6 bases from V and 3 from J; bases not matched to a gene: 5. Written as DNA, the CDR3 is TGTGCCAGCAGGGAGGTAGCGGGGGACACCGGGGAGCTGTTTTTT. This gives the protein CASREVAGDTGELFF.

The table lists this clone with a few counts. The genes are TRBV27 and TRBJ1-1, with 8 bases that match TRBD1. The V gene's germline CDR1 is MNHEY and CDR2 SMNVEV (reference sequence). J lost 0 bases, V lost 4 bases, and 7 bases had no gene match. The CDR3 runs to 16 residues. The CDR3: CASSSLRDRLNTEAFF. The CDR3 nucleotides read TGTGCCAGCAGTTCACTCCGGGACAGGCTGAACACTGAAGCTTTCTTT.

This clone was observed a handful of times. This chain joins TRBV5-4 and TRBJ1-1; D is ambiguous. Germline lookup yields CDR1 SGHNT and CDR2 YYREEE (reference sequence). Trimming shortened V by 0 bases and J by 0 bases, and 12 bases separated the two germline ends. The length of the CDR3 is 16 residues. The CDR3 sequence is CASSLGQARMNTEAFF. The CDR3 nucleotides are TGTGCCAGCAGCTTGGGGCAGGCAAGAATGAACACTGAAGCTTTCTTT.

The V gene is TRBV4-3, the J gene TRBJ2-3; the match to TRBD2 covers 14 bases. Trimming at V came to 3 bases and at J to 6 bases, leaving 11 bases not matched to a gene. The germline gives CDR1 LGHNA, CDR2 YSLEER. The CDR3 runs to 18 residues. CDR3 protein: CASSQMGLAGEFGDTQYF. The CDR3 bases are TGCGCCAGCAGCCAGATGGGACTAGCGGGAGAGTTTGGGGATACGCAGTATTTT.

The V gene is TRBV6-6, the J gene TRBJ1-1; 7 positions match TRBD1. V lost 4 bases to trimming and J lost 6 bases; unmatched junction nucleotides: 11. The CDR3 covers 15 residues. Per germline, CDR1 MNHNY and CDR2 SVGAGI (reference sequence). CDR3 loop: CASSFQRQGFAEAFF. The CDR3 DNA reads as TGTGCCAGCAGTTTCCAAAGACAGGGATTCGCTGAAGCTTTCTTT.

The rearrangement links TRBV10-3 to TRBJ2-3; 10 bases map to TRBD2. CDR3 length equals 17 residues. Trimming at V came to 4 bases and at J to 6 bases, leaving 13 bases not matched to a gene. The germline gives CDR1 ENHRY, CDR2 SYGVKD. CDR3 loop: CAISVDPVGSGRDTQYF. Written as DNA, the CDR3 is TGTGCCATCAGTGTCGACCCTGTGGGTAGCGGGAGGGATACGCAGTATTTT.

With regard to this clone: The junction and the germline gene differ at one end; a read error may be behind it. This chain connects TRBV28 to TRBJ2-1, with D maybe TRBD1 (6 bases). This CDR3 spans 15 amino acids. Germline V gene lookup returns CDR1 MDHEN and CDR2 SYDVKM. CDR3 loop: CASRLYRDGHNEQFF. CDR3 sequence (DNA): TGTGCCAGCAGATTATACAGGGATGGCCACAATGAGCAGTTCTTC.

The rearrangement joins TRBV19 to TRBJ2-2, with D perhaps matching TRBD2 (7 bases). Trimming took off 9 bases at V and 7 bases at J, with 18 bases between the two ends. This CDR3 region has 14 residues. In germline, CDR1 is LNHDA, CDR2 SQIVND (reference sequence). The CDR3 sequence: CASQDRGAGGELFF. As DNA, the CDR3 is TGTGCCAGCCAAGATCGGGGGGCCGGCGGGGAGCTGTTTTTT.

This chain joins TRBV27 and TRBJ1-1, with no clear D. Per germline, CDR1 MNHEY and CDR2 SMNVEV (reference sequence). There are 14 residues in the CDR3. The ends were cut back, 2 bases at V and 2 bases at J, with 9 bases in the middle. CDR3 in DNA: TGTGCCAGCAGTTTAGTGGGAGTCAACACTGAAGCTTTCTTT. This gives the protein CASSLVGVNTEAFF.

The table lists this clone with a few counts. The chain carries TRBV28 and TRBJ1-2, with 7 positions matching TRBD1. The CDR3 contains 16 residues. V lost 6 bases and J lost 6; bases outside the gene matches: 16. The germline CDR1 and CDR2 sequences are MDHEN and SYDVKM. CDR3 in amino acids: CASSLIRGTEVHGYTF. CDR3 nucleotides: TGTGCCAGCAGCCTTATACGCGGGACAGAGGTCCATGGCTACACCTTC.

In DNA, the CDR3 is TGTGCCAGCCGACAGGATTCGGTAATGTCTGGCTACACCTTC. Protein product: CASRQDSVMSGYTF. V gene TRBV7-3 combines with J gene TRBJ1-2; perhaps TRBD1 as D (6 bases). Germline CDR1 SGHTA, CDR2 FQGTGA. CDR3 size: 14 residues. The V end lost 8 bases, the J end lost 7 bases, and 20 bases lay between the germline ends.

The V and J genes are TRBV7-6 and TRBJ2-3; 8 bases align to TRBD2. The germline CDR1 and CDR2 sequences are SGHVS and FNYEAQ. This CDR3 spans 16 amino acids. V trimming: 1 base; J trimming: 6 bases; junction bases outside the gene matches: 9. CDR3: CASSLVSGGFTDTQYF. CDR3 coding DNA: TGTGCCAGCAGCTTAGTGTCGGGAGGGTTCACGGATACGCAGTATTTT.

CDR3 in DNA: TGTGCCAGCAGTAGCGCAGGGGGCTACAATGAGCAGTTCTTC. Its translation is CASSSAGGYNEQFF. The J gene is TRBJ2-1, the V gene TRBV25-1; 7 bases align to TRBD1. Germline lookup yields CDR1 MGHDK and CDR2 SYGVNS. This CDR3 has 14 residues. The ends lost 5 bases at V and 3 bases at J; junction bases unmatched: 4.